This TCR beta chain was documented in a study of T cells in women clearing cervical HPV infection. At the level of the study: HLA type stays a possible confounder, typing being limited. Notes on the study in general: Effector/memory and HPV-specific T cells were not isolated, and association timing is unknown. Controls had more TRBV6-7 (about 0.16%) than cases (about 0.11%). Cases and controls were distinguished at AUC 0.83 by richness and V genes.

The table came from immunoSEQ multiplex PCR; TCRdb's copy has only in-frame clones and leaves some out. Reported are about 48,000 clones; the ten largest clones contain around 1.6%. About this clone: Its antigen is currently unknown. With the read ending 3 residues before the CDR3 end, the germline J gene is used to fill in that end.

J lost 3 bases, V lost 3 bases, and 0 bases had no gene match. CDR3 length: 13 amino acids. Germline values: CDR1 KGHSH, CDR2 LQKENI. The specimen sequenced was blood buffy coat. This receptor was identified in a woman between 18 and 70 years old with a cervical HPV16 infection that either progressed to CIN3+ or cleared (not recorded which). The genes are TRBV18 and TRBJ1-2; 8 bases line up with TRBD1. Partial CDR3 DNA: TGTGCCAGCTCACCGGACAGGGACTATGGC. As protein: CASSPDRDYG. The whole CDR3 is CASSPDRDYGYTF.